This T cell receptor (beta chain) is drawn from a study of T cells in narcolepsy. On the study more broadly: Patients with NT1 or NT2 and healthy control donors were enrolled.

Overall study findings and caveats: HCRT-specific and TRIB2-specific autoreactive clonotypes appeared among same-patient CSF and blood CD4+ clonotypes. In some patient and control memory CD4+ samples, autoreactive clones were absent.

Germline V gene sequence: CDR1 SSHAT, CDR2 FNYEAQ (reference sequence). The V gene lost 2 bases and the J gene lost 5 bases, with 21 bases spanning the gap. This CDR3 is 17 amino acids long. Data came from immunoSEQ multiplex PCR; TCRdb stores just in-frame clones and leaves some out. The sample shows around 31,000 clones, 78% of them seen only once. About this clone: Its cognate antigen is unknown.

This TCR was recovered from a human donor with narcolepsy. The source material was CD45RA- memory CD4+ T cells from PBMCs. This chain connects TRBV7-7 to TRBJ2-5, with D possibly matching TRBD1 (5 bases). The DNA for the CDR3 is TGTGCCAGCAGCTTAAACCCTGGGGCAGGGCCGGGCGAGACCCAGTACTTC. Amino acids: CASSLNPGAGPGETQYF.